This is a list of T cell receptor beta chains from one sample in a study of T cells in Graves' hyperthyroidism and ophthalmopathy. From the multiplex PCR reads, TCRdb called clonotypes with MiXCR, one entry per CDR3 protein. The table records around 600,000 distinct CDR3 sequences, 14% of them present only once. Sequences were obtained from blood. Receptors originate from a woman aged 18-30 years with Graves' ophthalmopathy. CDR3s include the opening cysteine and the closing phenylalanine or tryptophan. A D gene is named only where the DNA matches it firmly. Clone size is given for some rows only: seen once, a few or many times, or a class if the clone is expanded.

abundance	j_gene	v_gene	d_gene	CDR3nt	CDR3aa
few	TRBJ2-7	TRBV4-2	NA	TGTGCCAGCAGCCAATCAGGGGGCGGGAGGCGCAGGTCTTACGAGCAGTACTTC	CASSQSGGGRRRSYEQYF
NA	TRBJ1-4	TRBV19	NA	TGTGCCAGTAGTACCACCGGGACATTGGGTGAAAAACTGTTTTTT	CASSTTGTLGEKLFF
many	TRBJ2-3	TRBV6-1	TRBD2	TGTGCCAGCAGTGATTTGAGACGGCTGTATAGCGGGAGGGCCGGCACAGATACGCAGTATTTT	CASSDLRRLYSGRAGTDTQYF
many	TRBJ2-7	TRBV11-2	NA	TGTGCCAGCAGCTTAGGAGAGGGGGTAATGCGTAGCGAGCAGTACTTC	CASSLGEGVMRSEQYF
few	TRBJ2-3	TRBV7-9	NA	TGTGCCAGCCAACAGCGACCTAGCACAGATACGCAGTATTTT	CASQQRPSTDTQYF
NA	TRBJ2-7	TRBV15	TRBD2	TGTGCCACCAGCAGTCTCGGGACTAGCGGTAGCTCCTACGAGCAGTACTTC	CATSSLGTSGSSYEQYF
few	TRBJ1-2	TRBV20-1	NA	TGCAGTGCTAGAGATTTAGGAGGAATTTACTATGGCTACACCTTC	CSARDLGGIYYGYTF
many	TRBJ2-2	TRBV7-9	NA	TGTGCCAGCAGTCGGGACACCGGGGAGCTGTTTTTT	CASSRDTGELFF
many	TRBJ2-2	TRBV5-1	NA	TGCGCCAGCAGCCCCTCAGGGGACACCGGGGAGCTGTTTTTT	CASSPSGDTGELFF
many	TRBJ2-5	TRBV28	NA	TGTGCCAGCAGTTTTAGGCGGGATGCTGTGGTGGCCCAGTACTTC	CASSFRRDAVVAQYF
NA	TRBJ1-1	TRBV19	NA	TGTGCCAGAAGTATAGCGGCCGCCCCGAGCGCTGAAGCTTTCTTT	CARSIAAAPSAEAFF
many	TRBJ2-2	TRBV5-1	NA	TGCGCCAGCAGCTTGGGAGGGGACGTACGCACCGGGGAGCTGTTTTTT	CASSLGGDVRTGELFF
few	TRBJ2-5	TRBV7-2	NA	TGTGCCAGCAGCTTAGACTATTGGGAGACCCAGTACTTC	CASSLDYWETQYF
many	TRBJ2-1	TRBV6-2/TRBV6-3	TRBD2	TGTGCCAGCACCCGACTAGCGGGAGGATACAATGAGCAGTTCTTC	CASTRLAGGYNEQFF
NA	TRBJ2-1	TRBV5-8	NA	TGTGCCAGCAGTTCTGGGGGGTCCTACAATGAGCAGTTCTTC	CASSSGGSYNEQFF
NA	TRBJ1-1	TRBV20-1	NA	TGCAGTGCTAGATATGGCAGGATGGACACTGAAGCTTTCTTT	CSARYGRMDTEAFF
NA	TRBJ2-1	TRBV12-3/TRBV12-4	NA	TGTGCCAGCAGTGAGCAGCGGGCGGACTACAATGAGCAGTTCTTC	CASSEQRADYNEQFF
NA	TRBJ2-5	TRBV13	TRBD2	TGTGCCAGCAGCTGGCGTCGTTTTGGTGGCGGGAGGTCGGGAGAGACCCAGTACTTC	CASSWRRFGGGRSGETQYF
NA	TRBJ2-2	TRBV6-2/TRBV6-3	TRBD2	TGTGCCAGCAGTTATACTAGCGGGAGGCCCACCGGGGAGCTGTTTTTT	CASSYTSGRPTGELFF
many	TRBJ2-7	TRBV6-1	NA	TGTGCCAGCACCCTAACGTCGCTGGCCCCAATGGGGGAGCAGTACTTC	CASTLTSLAPMGEQYF
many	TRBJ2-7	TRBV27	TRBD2	TGTGCCAGCAGTTCTCCGCGGGAGGGCTACGAGCAGTACTTC	CASSSPREGYEQYF
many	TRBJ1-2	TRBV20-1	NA	TGCAGTGCTAGGACCGGGACACTGAAGTATGGCTACACCTTC	CSARTGTLKYGYTF
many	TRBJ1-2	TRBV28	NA	TGTGCCAGCAGTTCCCCCCCAGGGGCTAAGAACTATGGCTACACCTTC	CASSSPPGAKNYGYTF